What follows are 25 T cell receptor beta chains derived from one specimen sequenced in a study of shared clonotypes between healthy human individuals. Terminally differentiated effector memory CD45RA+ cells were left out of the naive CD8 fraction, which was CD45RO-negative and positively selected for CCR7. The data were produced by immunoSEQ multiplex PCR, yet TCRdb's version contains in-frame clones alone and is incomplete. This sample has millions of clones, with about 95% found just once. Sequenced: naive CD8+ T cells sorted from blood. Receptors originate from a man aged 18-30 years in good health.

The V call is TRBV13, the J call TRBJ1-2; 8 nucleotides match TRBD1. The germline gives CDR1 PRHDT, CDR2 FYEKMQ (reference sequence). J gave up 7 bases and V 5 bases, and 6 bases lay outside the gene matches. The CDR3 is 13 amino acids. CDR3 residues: CASSLDRGFGYTF. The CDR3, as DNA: TGTGCCAGCAGCCTAGACAGGGGTTTTGGCTACACCTTC.

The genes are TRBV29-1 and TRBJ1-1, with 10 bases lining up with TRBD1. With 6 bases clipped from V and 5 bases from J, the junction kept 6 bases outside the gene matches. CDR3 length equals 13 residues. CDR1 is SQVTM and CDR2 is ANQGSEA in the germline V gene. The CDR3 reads CSVVDRGITEAFF. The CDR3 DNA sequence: TGCAGCGTCGTGGACAGGGGGATTACTGAAGCTTTCTTT.

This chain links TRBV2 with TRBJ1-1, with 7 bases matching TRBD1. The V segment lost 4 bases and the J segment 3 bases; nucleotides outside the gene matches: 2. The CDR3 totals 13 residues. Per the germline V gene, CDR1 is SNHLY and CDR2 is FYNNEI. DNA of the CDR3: TGTGCCAGCAGTGTCGACAGGGACACTGAAGCTTTCTTT. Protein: CASSVDRDTEAFF.

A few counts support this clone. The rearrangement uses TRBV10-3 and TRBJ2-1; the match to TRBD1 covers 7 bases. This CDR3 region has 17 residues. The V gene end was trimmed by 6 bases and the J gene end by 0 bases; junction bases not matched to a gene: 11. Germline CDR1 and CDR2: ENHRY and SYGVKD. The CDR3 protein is CAISPVVRDSSYNEQFF. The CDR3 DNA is TGTGCCATCAGCCCAGTCGTTAGGGACAGCTCCTACAATGAGCAGTTCTTC.

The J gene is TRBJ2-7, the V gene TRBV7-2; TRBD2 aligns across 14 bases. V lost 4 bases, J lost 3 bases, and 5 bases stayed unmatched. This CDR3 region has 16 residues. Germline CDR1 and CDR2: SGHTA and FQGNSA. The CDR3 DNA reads TGTGCCAGCAGCTGGGGGACTAGCGGGGGAGGCTACGAGCAGTACTTC. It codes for CASSWGTSGGGYEQYF.

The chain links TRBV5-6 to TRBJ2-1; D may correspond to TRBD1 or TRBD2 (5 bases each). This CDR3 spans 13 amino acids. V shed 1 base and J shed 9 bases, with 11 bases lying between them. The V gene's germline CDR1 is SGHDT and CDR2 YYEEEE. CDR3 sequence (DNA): TGTGCCAGCAGCTTGTGGGGCGGGCTTGAGCAGTTCTTC. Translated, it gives CASSLWGGLEQFF.

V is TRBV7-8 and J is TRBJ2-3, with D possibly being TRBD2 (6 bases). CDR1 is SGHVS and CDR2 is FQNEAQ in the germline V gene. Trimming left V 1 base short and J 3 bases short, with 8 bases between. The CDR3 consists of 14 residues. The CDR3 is CASSLGSGTDTQYF. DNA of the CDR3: TGTGCCAGCAGCTTAGGTAGCGGAACAGATACGCAGTATTTT.

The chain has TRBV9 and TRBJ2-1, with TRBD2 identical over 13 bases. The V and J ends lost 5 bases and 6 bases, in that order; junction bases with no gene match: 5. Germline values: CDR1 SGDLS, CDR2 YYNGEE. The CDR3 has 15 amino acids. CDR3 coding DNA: TGTGCCAGCAGGCCTGGACTAGCGGGAGCCAATGAGCAGTTCTTC. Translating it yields CASRPGLAGANEQFF.

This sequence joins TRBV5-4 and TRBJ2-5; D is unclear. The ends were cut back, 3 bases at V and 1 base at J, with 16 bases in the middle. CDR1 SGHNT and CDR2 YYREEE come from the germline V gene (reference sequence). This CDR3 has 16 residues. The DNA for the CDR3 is TGTGCCAGCAGCTCCGGCTCGAAGGGTTTCCAAGAGACCCAGTACTTC. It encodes CASSSGSKGFQETQYF.

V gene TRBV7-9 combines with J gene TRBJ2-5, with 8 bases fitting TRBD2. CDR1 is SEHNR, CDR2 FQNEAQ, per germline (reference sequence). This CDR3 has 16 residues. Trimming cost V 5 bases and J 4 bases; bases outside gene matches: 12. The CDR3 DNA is TGTGCCAGCAGCATCCTAAAAGCGGGAGTAGGAGAGACCCAGTACTTC. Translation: CASSILKAGVGETQYF.

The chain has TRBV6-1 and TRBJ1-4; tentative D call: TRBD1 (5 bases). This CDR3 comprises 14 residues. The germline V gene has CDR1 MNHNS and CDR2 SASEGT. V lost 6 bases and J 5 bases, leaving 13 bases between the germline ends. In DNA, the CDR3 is TGTGCCAGCAGCCCCTGGGGACTCAATGAAAAACTGTTTTTT. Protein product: CASSPWGLNEKLFF.

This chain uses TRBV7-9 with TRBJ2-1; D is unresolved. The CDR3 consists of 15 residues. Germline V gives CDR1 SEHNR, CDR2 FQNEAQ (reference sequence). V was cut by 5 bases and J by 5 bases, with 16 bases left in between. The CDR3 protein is CASSHDGSVNNEQFF. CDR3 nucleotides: TGTGCCAGCAGCCACGACGGTTCTGTCAACAATGAGCAGTTCTTC.

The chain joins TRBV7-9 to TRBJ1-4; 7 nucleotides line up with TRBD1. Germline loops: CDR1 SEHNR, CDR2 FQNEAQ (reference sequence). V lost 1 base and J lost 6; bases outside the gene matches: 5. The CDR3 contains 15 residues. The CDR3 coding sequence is TGTGCCAGCAGCTTAGGGGCAGGGGGAGATGAAAAACTGTTTTTT. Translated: CASSLGAGGDEKLFF.

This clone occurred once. The CDR3 region has the DNA TGTGCCAGCAGCTTGCGTGGGGACAGGGGCTCGGATTCACCCCTCCACTTT. Encoded protein: CASSLRGDRGSDSPLHF. The gene calls are TRBV5-5 and TRBJ1-6; TRBD1 matches 10 bases. Unmatched junction bases numbered 9, after V lost 1 base and J lost 8 bases. CDR1 and CDR2 (germline): SGHKS, YYEKEE (reference sequence). The CDR3 totals 17 residues.

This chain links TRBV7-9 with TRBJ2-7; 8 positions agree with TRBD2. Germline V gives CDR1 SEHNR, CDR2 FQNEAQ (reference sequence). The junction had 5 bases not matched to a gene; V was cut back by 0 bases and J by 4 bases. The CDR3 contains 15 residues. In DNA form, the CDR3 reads TGTGCCAGCAGCTTAGCTACTAGCGGATTTTACGAGCAGTACTTC. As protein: CASSLATSGFYEQYF.

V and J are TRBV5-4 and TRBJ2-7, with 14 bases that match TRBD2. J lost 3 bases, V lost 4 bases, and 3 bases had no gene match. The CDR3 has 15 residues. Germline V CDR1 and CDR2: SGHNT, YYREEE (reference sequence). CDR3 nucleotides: TGTGCCAGCAGCCAGGGACTAGCGGGGGACTACGAGCAGTACTTC. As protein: CASSQGLAGDYEQYF.

CDR3 nucleotides: TGTGCCAGCAGCTCACCGGGACTCACAGATACGCAGTATTTT. The encoded protein is CASSSPGLTDTQYF. This rearrangement joins TRBV5-4 to TRBJ2-3; a weak D match, TRBD2 (6 bases). Germline values: CDR1 SGHNT, CDR2 YYREEE (reference sequence). The CDR3 runs to 14 residues. Trimming left V 3 bases short and J 2 bases short, with 10 bases between. The whole variable domain, filled in from reference TRBV5-4 and TRBJ2-3, reads ETGVTQSPTHLIKTRGQQVTLRCSSQSGHNTVSWYQQALGQGPQFIFQYYREEENGRGNFPPRFSGLQFPNYSSELNVNALELDDSALYLCASSSPGLTDTQYFGPGTRLTVL.

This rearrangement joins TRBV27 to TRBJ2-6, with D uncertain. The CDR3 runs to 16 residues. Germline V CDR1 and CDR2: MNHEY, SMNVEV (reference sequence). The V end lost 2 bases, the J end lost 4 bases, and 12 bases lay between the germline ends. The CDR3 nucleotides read TGTGCCAGCAGTTTACTCGCGGTGGCAGGGGCCAACGTCCTGACTTTC. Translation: CASSLLAVAGANVLTF.

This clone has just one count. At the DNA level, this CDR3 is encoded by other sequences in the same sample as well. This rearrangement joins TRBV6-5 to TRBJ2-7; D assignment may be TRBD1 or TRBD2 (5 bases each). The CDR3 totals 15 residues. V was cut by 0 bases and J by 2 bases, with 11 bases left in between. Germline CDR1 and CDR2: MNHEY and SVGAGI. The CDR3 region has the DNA TGTGCCAGCAGTTACTCCTGGGACCCAACCTACGAGCAGTACTTC. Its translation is CASSYSWDPTYEQYF.

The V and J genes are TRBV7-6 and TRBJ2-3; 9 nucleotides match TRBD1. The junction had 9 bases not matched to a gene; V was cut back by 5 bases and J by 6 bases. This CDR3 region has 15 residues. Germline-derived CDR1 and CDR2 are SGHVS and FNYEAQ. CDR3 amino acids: CASSGTGTGRDTQYF. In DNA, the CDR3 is TGTGCCAGCAGCGGTACCGGGACAGGGCGTGATACGCAGTATTTT.

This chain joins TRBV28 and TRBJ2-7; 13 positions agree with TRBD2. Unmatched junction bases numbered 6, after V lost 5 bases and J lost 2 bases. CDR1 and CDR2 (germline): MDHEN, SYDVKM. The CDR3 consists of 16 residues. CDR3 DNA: TGTGCCAGCAGTACGACTAGCGGGGGGCTCCCCTACGAGCAGTACTTC. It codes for CASSTTSGGLPYEQYF.

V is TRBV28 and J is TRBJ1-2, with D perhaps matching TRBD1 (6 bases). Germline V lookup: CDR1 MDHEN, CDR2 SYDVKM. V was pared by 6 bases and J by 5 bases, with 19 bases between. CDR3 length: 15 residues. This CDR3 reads CASRITGNPSYGYTF. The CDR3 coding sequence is TGTGCCAGCAGGATTACAGGGAATCCCTCATATGGCTACACCTTC.

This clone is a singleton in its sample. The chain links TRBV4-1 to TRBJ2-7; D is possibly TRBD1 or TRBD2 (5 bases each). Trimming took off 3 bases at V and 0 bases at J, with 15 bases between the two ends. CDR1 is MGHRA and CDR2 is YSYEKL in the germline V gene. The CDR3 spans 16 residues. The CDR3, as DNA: TGCGCCAGCAGCCATGGACAAAGAGGGAGCTCCTACGAGCAGTACTTC. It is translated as CASSHGQRGSSYEQYF.

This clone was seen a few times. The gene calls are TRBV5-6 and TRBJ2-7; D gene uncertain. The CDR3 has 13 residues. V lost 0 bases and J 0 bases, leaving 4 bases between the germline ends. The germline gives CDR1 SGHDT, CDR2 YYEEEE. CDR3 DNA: TGTGCCAGCAGCTTGGACAACTCCTACGAGCAGTACTTC. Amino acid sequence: CASSLDNSYEQYF.

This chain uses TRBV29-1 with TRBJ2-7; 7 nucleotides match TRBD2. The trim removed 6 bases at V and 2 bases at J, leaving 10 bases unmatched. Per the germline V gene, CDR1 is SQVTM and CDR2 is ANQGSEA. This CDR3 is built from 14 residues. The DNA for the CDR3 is TGCAGCGTGGGGGGAGGGGACGCACCCTACGAGCAGTACTTC. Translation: CSVGGGDAPYEQYF.